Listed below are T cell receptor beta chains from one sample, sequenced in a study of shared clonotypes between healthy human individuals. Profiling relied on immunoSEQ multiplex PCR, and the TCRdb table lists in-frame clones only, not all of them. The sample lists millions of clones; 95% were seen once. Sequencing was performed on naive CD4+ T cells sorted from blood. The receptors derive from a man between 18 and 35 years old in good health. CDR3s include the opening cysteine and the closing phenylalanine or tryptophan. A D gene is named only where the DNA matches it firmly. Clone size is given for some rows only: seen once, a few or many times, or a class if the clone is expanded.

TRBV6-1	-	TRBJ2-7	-	CASMGDYEQYF	TGTGCCAGCATGGGGGACTACGAGCAGTACTTC
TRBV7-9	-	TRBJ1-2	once	CASSLAQGRGYTF	TGTGCCAGCAGCCTAGCCCAGGGGCGCGGCTACACCTTC
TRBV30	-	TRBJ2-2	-	CAWIPPGGPTGELFF	TGTGCCTGGATTCCGCCAGGGGGGCCCACCGGGGAGCTGTTTTTT
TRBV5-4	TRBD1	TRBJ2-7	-	CASSLSGIGQGSLEQYF	TGTGCCAGCAGCTTGTCAGGGATCGGACAGGGGTCCCTCGAGCAGTACTTC
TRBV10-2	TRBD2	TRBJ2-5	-	CASVAGEGGETQYF	TGCGCCAGCGTAGCGGGGGAAGGAGGAGAGACCCAGTACTTC
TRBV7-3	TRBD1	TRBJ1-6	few	CASSLTAAGGNSPLHF	TGTGCCAGCAGCTTAACGGCGGCAGGGGGTAATTCACCCCTCCACTTT
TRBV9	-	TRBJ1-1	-	CASSVSVNTEAFF	TGTGCCAGCAGCGTCTCAGTGAACACTGAAGCTTTCTTT
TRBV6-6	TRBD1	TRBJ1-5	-	CASSTVGTGGNQPQHF	TGTGCCAGCAGTACTGTAGGGACAGGGGGCAATCAGCCCCAGCATTTT
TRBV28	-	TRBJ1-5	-	CASTMPGLGNQPQHF	TGTGCCAGCACCATGCCGGGGTTGGGCAATCAGCCCCAGCATTTT
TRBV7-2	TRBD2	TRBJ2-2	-	CAIVAGGTGELFF	TGTGCCATAGTAGCGGGAGGGACTGGGGAGCTGTTTTTT
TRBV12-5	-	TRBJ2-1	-	CASGLSSWYNEQFF	TGTGCTAGTGGTTTGTCTAGTTGGTACAATGAGCAGTTCTTC
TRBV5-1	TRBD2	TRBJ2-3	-	CASSPIAGGTDTQYF	TGCGCCAGCAGCCCCATAGCGGGAGGCACAGATACGCAGTATTTT
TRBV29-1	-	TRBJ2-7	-	CSVKPGQWGTYEQYF	TGCAGCGTTAAACCCGGGCAGTGGGGAACCTACGAGCAGTACTTC
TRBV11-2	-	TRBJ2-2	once	CASSLLSWGGELFF	TGTGCCAGCAGCTTACTTAGCTGGGGCGGGGAGCTGTTTTTT
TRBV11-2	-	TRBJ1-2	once	CASSLEWKSGYTF	TGTGCCAGCAGCTTAGAATGGAAGAGTGGCTACACCTTC
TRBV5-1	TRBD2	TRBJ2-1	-	CASSLEGGPVNEQFF	TGCGCCAGCAGCTTGGAGGGAGGGCCGGTAAATGAGCAGTTCTTC
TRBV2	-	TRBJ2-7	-	CASSDVPVSYEQYF	TGTGCCAGCTCGGACGTGCCAGTTTCCTACGAGCAGTACTTC
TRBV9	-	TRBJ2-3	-	CASSAQSSSTDTQYF	TGTGCCAGCAGCGCCCAGTCTTCTAGCACAGATACGCAGTATTTT
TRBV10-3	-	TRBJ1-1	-	CAISDQNTEAFF	TGTGCCATCAGTGATCAAAACACTGAAGCTTTCTTT
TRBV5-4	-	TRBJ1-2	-	CASSQARGPSVIYGYTF	TGCGCCAGCAGCCAAGCCAGGGGCCCCTCGGTCATTTATGGCTACACCTTC
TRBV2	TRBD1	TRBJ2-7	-	CASSSQAGQGHEQYF	TGTGCCAGCAGCTCCCAGGCGGGACAGGGTCACGAGCAGTACTTC
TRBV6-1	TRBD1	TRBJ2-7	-	CASNGQGYPSEQYF	TGTGCCAGCAATGGACAGGGATACCCCTCCGAGCAGTACTTC
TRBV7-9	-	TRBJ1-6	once	CASSFLQYNSPLHF	TGTGCCAGCAGCTTTTTACAGTATAATTCACCCCTCCACTTT
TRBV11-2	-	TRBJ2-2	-	CASSLNPPGELFF	TGTGCCAGCAGCTTAAACCCACCCGGGGAGCTGTTTTTT
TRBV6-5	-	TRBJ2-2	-	CARKLAENTGELFF	TGTGCCAGGAAATTAGCGGAGAACACCGGGGAGCTGTTTTTT
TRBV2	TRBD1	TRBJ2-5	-	CASSPDRGIQETQYF	TGTGCCAGCAGCCCAGACAGGGGCATACAAGAGACCCAGTACTTC
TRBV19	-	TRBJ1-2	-	CASTEIGSYGYTF	TGTGCCAGTACGGAGATCGGCTCTTATGGCTACACCTTC
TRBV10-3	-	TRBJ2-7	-	CAISEVLALDYEQYF	TGTGCCATCAGTGAGGTGCTAGCCCTCGACTACGAGCAGTACTTC
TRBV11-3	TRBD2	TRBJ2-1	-	CASSLTAGSHEQFF	TGTGCCAGCAGCTTGACAGCGGGAAGCCATGAGCAGTTCTTC
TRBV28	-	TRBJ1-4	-	CASSSQGEGDEKLFF	TGTGCCAGCAGTTCCCAGGGAGAAGGGGATGAAAAACTGTTTTTT
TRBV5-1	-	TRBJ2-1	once	CASSPGLLEYEQFF	TGCGCCAGCAGCCCGGGACTCCTAGAATATGAGCAGTTCTTC
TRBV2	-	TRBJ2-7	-	CASSVTGYYEQYF	TGTGCCAGCAGTGTTACGGGCTACTACGAGCAGTACTTC
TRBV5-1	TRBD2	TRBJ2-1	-	CASSWTSGSKDEQFF	TGCGCCAGCAGTTGGACTAGCGGGAGTAAGGATGAGCAGTTCTTC
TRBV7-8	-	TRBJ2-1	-	CASSADQMDEQFF	TGTGCCAGCAGCGCGGACCAAATGGATGAGCAGTTCTTC
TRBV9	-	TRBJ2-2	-	CASSRHTGELFF	TGTGCCAGCAGCAGACATACCGGGGAGCTGTTTTTT
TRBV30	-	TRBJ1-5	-	CAWTGLGQPQHF	TGTGCCTGGACAGGGTTGGGTCAGCCCCAGCATTTT
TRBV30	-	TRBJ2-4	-	CAWSTRLVGPTKNIQYF	TGTGCCTGGAGTACCCGCCTGGTGGGGCCAACCAAAAACATTCAGTACTTC
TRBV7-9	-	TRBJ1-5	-	CASSVRHVKGNHSNQPQHF	TGTGCCAGCAGCGTCCGTCACGTCAAGGGGAACCATAGCAATCAGCCCCAGCATTTT
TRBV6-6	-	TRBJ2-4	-	CASSYSSTSAKNIQYF	TGTGCCAGCAGTTACTCGAGTACTAGCGCCAAAAACATTCAGTACTTC
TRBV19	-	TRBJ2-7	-	CASSIGTASYEQYF	TGTGCCAGTAGTATAGGGACAGCCAGCTACGAGCAGTACTTC
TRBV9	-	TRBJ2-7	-	CASSVATGRTYEQYF	TGTGCCAGCAGCGTAGCTACAGGGCGCACCTACGAGCAGTACTTC
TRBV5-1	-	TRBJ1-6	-	CASSLEGRGVNSPLHF	TGCGCCAGCAGCTTGGAGGGCAGGGGAGTAAATTCACCCCTCCACTTT
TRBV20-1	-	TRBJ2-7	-	CSASRDGEQYF	TGCAGTGCTAGTAGGGATGGCGAGCAGTACTTC
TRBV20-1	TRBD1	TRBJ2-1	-	CSASPGTGQFF	TGCAGTGCTAGCCCGGGGACAGGGCAGTTCTTC
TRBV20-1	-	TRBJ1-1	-	CSTRGMTEAFF	TGCAGTACCCGAGGGATGACTGAAGCTTTCTTT
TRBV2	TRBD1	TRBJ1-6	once	CASSPDRVGYNSPLHF	TGTGCCAGCAGTCCGGACAGGGTCGGCTATAATTCACCCCTCCACTTT
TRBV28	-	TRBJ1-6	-	CASIGQGWGSPLHF	TGTGCCAGCATAGGTCAGGGCTGGGGTTCACCCCTCCACTTT
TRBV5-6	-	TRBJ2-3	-	CASSLFDRFYTDTQYF	TGTGCCAGCAGCTTGTTTGACAGGTTCTACACAGATACGCAGTATTTT
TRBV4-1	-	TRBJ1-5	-	CASSRTIGQPQHF	TGCGCCAGCAGCCGGACAATCGGTCAGCCCCAGCATTTT
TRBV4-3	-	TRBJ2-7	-	CASSQDQQGPYEQYF	TGCGCCAGCAGCCAAGATCAACAGGGCCCCTACGAGCAGTACTTC
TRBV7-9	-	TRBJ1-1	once	CASSSPSGGTNYRRTEAFF	TGTGCCAGCAGCTCCCCGAGTGGTGGAACGAATTACCGTAGGACTGAAGCTTTCTTT
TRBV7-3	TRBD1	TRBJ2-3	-	CASSLGQVGTDTQYF	TGTGCCAGCAGCTTAGGACAGGTGGGCACAGATACGCAGTATTTT